Presented here are 27 T cell receptor beta chains from one specimen sequenced in a study of cytomegalovirus exposure and HLA in healthy donors (dated by TCRdb to 2017 to 2019). Library generation was performed with the immunoSEQ multiplex PCR assay. A mixture of 60 forward primers for TCR Vbeta segments and 13 reverse primers for TCR Jbeta segments was used in the multiplex PCR. TCRdb retrieved this table from immuneACCESS and kept in-frame rearrangements only. Not all clones are present; in checked studies, unresolved V genes account for under half, and no reason is known for the remainder. For this sample the table gives around 160,000 clones, of which 68% were detected only once. 1.3% to 1.5% of the sample belongs to the ten largest clones. The sample taken for sequencing was PBMCs. These receptors originate from a man aged 45-65 years in good health and CMV-seronegative.

This clone was counted between two and nine times. The chain joins TRBV27 to TRBJ1-5; 10 positions match TRBD1. V lost 5 bases, J lost 7 bases, and 5 bases stayed unmatched. This CDR3 spans 14 amino acids. Germline V lookup: CDR1 MNHEY, CDR2 SMNVEV (reference sequence). CDR3 DNA sequence: TGTGCCAGCAGTCGACAGGGGGCTGAGCAGCCCCAGCATTTT. The encoded protein is CASSRQGAEQPQHF.

This clone was recorded only once. This chain connects TRBV7-3 to TRBJ1-3; D is perhaps TRBD1 (6 bases). V was cut by 5 bases and J by 0 bases, with 14 bases left in between. Germline-derived CDR1 and CDR2 are SGHTA and FQGTGA. The length of the CDR3 is 16 residues. The CDR3, as DNA: TGTGCCAGCAGCGTACAGGGTTATAGCTCTGGAAACACCATATATTTT. Amino acids: CASSVQGYSSGNTIYF.

The chain links TRBV19 to TRBJ2-7, with TRBD1 matching 9 bases. The CDR3 sequence is 14 residues long. The germline V gene has CDR1 LNHDA and CDR2 SQIVND (reference sequence). Losses at the gene ends were 8 bases for V and 4 bases for J; bases not matched to a gene: 9. CDR3 coding DNA: TGTGCCAGTCAAAGGGGGACAGGGTTATACGAGCAGTACTTC. Translating it yields CASQRGTGLYEQYF.

The chain has TRBV11-2 and TRBJ2-7; D uncertain. Germline CDR1 reads SGHAT; CDR2 reads FQNNGV. The V end was cut by 0 bases, the J end by 0 bases, with 6 bases between. This CDR3 comprises 14 residues. DNA for the CDR3: TGTGCCAGCAGCTTAGAGGTCAGCTCCTACGAGCAGTACTTC. Its protein is CASSLEVSSYEQYF. The full variable domain, with the rest looked up from reference TRBV11-2 and TRBJ2-7, is EAGVAQSPRYKIIEKRQSVAFWCNPISGHATLYWYQQILGQGPKLLIQFQNNGVVDDSQLPKDRFSAERLKGVDSTLKIQPAKLEDSAVYLCASSLEVSSYEQYFGPGTRLTVT.

This clone was detected only once. This sequence joins TRBV7-8 and TRBJ1-6; a possible D gene is TRBD1 (6 bases). The germline V gene encodes CDR1 SGHVS and CDR2 FQNEAQ. V was shortened by 5 bases and J by 9 bases, with 14 bases between the two germline ends. The CDR3 is 14 residues long. The CDR3, as DNA: TGTGCCAGCAGCCCGGACAGTACGGGTTCACCCCTCCACTTT. The encoded protein is CASSPDSTGSPLHF.

This sequence joins TRBV5-1 and TRBJ1-2, with a possible D match to TRBD1 (5 bases). In germline, CDR1 is SGHRS, CDR2 YFSETQ. V was trimmed by 1 base and J by 4 bases, leaving 11 bases between them. This CDR3 contains 14 residues. CDR3 coding DNA: TGCGCCAGCAGCTTGCGTGAGACAGCCTATGGCTACACCTTC. Translated, it gives CASSLRETAYGYTF.

The chain links TRBV2 to TRBJ1-1, with 8 bases matching TRBD1. With 7 bases clipped from V and 1 base from J, the junction kept 5 bases outside the gene matches. Looked up from germline, CDR1 is SNHLY and CDR2 is FYNNEI. This CDR3 spans 14 amino acids. This chain's CDR3 is CASTFQGANTEAFF. The CDR3 region has the DNA TGTGCCAGCACCTTTCAGGGGGCGAACACTGAAGCTTTCTTT.

The chain is built from TRBV7-3 and TRBJ2-3; 8 bases are shared with TRBD2. Germline assignment: CDR1 SGHTA and CDR2 FQGTGA. After removal of 5 bases from V and 2 bases from J, the junction contained 3 bases not matched to a gene. The CDR3 contains 14 residues. The CDR3 DNA sequence: TGTGCCAGCAGCCGTAGCGGGGACACAGATACGCAGTATTTT. Its protein is CASSRSGDTDTQYF.

This chain connects TRBV29-1 to TRBJ2-5; TRBD1 agrees at 11 bases. The J call may be in error: the DNA end matches TRBJ2-7 better. The CDR3 length is 13 residues. The germline V gene encodes CDR1 SQVTM and CDR2 ANQGSEA. The DNA for the CDR3 is TGCAGCGTCACGGGACAGGGGGTCTACGAGCAGTACTTC. Translation: CSVTGQGVYEQYF.

The chain carries TRBV19 and TRBJ1-2; 8 bases fit TRBD1. Germline CDR1 and CDR2: LNHDA and SQIVND (reference sequence). The CDR3 covers 19 residues. V shed 4 bases and J 4 bases; nucleotides not matched to a gene: 20. CDR3 DNA sequence: TGTGCCAGTAGTACCCGAAGAAGTCCCTCGGACAGGGCCGTCTATGGCTACACCTTC. Translating it yields CASSTRRSPSDRAVYGYTF. Full variable domain (outside the CDR3, taken from reference TRBV19 and TRBJ1-2): DGGITQSPKYLFRKEGQNVTLSCEQNLNHDAMYWYRQDPGQGLRLIYYSQIVNDFQKGDIAEGYSVSREKKESFPLTVTSAQKNPTAFYLCASSTRRSPSDRAVYGYTFGSGTRLTVV.

The chain combines TRBV7-2 with TRBJ2-7; TRBD2 matches 15 bases. Germline CDR1 reads SGHTA; CDR2 reads FQGNSA. With V trimmed by 6 bases and J by 2 bases, 11 bases remained unmatched. This CDR3 is 18 amino acids long. The CDR3 sequence: CASRSLPGLAGGTYEQYF. CDR3 coding DNA: TGTGCCAGCAGGTCTTTACCGGGACTAGCGGGGGGAACCTACGAGCAGTACTTC.

J is TRBJ2-3 and V is TRBV29-1, with D maybe TRBD2 (5 bases). Germline V gene lookup returns CDR1 SQVTM and CDR2 ANQGSEA. Trimming took off 7 bases at V and 2 bases at J, with 7 bases between the two ends. The CDR3 is 11 amino acids. CDR3 sequence: CSAGDTDTQYF. Written as DNA, the CDR3 is TGCAGCGCCGGGGACACAGATACGCAGTATTTT.

This sequence joins TRBV7-8 and TRBJ1-5; D uncertain. The CDR3 is 13 residues long. Germline values: CDR1 SGHVS, CDR2 FQNEAQ. V lost 6 bases to trimming and J lost 0 bases, with 6 bases between them. As DNA, the CDR3 is TGTGCCAGCAGTTCAGATAGCAATCAGCCCCAGCATTTT. Amino acid sequence: CASSSDSNQPQHF.

The chain uses TRBV5-6 and TRBJ2-6, with D maybe TRBD2 (6 bases). Germline assignment: CDR1 SGHDT and CDR2 YYEEEE. With 3 bases removed from V and 0 bases from J, the gap between germline ends came to 13 bases. The CDR3 spans 17 residues. The CDR3 loop reads CASSSGGSPSGANVLTF. CDR3 DNA: TGTGCCAGCAGCTCCGGGGGATCTCCCTCTGGGGCCAACGTCCTGACTTTC.

CDR3 protein: CASSFRSGVGADTQYF. Written as DNA, the CDR3 is TGCGCCAGCAGCTTTAGAAGCGGGGTGGGTGCAGATACGCAGTATTTT. V and J are TRBV5-1 and TRBJ2-3; TRBD2 aligns across 7 bases. The CDR3 length is 16 residues. Germline CDR1 reads SGHRS; CDR2 reads YFSETQ. Trimming cost V 2 bases and J 4 bases; bases outside gene matches: 10.

The chain has TRBV28 and TRBJ1-1; D remains unclear. V gave up 7 bases and J gave up 1 base, with 13 bases separating them. The CDR3 is 14 residues long. CDR1 is MDHEN and CDR2 is SYDVKM in the germline V gene. DNA of the CDR3: TGTGCCAGCATCGAAGGATCAGGGAACACTGAAGCTTTCTTT. Translation gives CASIEGSGNTEAFF.

V usage is TRBV7-2 and J usage is TRBJ1-2; D unclear. Germline CDR1 and CDR2: SGHTA and FQGNSA. V lost 1 base to trimming and J lost 4 bases, with 7 bases between them. The CDR3 loop spans 13 amino acids. The CDR3 spells CASSLGASYGYTF. CDR3 bases: TGTGCCAGCAGCTTAGGGGCCAGCTATGGCTACACCTTC.

V gene TRBV18 combines with J gene TRBJ1-2, with TRBD1 as a possible D gene (5 bases). Germline assignment: CDR1 KGHSH and CDR2 LQKENI. This CDR3 has 16 amino acids. Trimming pared 2 bases from V and 4 bases from J, leaving 17 bases between. CDR3 nucleotides: TGTGCCAGCTCACCAGTCGGGACTCCGGCGGGCTATGGCTACACCTTC. As protein: CASSPVGTPAGYGYTF. Looking up the rest from reference TRBV18 and TRBJ1-2 gives the full variable domain: NAGVMQNPRHLVRRRGQEARLRCSPMKGHSHVYWYRQLPEEGLKFMVYLQKENIIDESGMPKERFSAEFPKEGPSILRIQQVVRGDSAAYFCASSPVGTPAGYGYTFGSGTRLTVV.

V is TRBV10-1 and J is TRBJ2-5; D is possibly TRBD2 (6 bases). CDR1 and CDR2 (germline): WNHNN, SYGVQD (reference sequence). The CDR3 is 15 residues long. The germline V and J ends were trimmed by 6 bases and 2 bases, with 16 bases remaining between them. This CDR3 reads CASSPGAGTQETQYF. In DNA form, the CDR3 reads TGCGCCAGCAGCCCTGGGGCAGGGACTCAAGAGACCCAGTACTTC.

This sequence joins TRBV5-4 and TRBJ1-4, with 12 bases that match TRBD1. This CDR3 has 19 amino acids. The germline CDR1 and CDR2 sequences are SGHNT and YYREEE (reference sequence). After removal of 0 bases from V and 5 bases from J, the junction contained 11 bases not matched to a gene. The CDR3 loop reads CASSLVPGQGAIKNEKLFF. DNA for the CDR3: TGTGCCAGCAGCTTGGTGCCGGGACAGGGGGCCATAAAAAATGAAAAACTGTTTTTT.

The chain combines TRBV19 with TRBJ2-3; possibly TRBD2 for D (5 bases). The V and J ends lost 4 bases and 4 bases respectively, with 9 bases between them. The CDR3 has 13 amino acids. Germline assignment: CDR1 LNHDA and CDR2 SQIVND (reference sequence). CDR3 amino acids: CASSTLGADTQYF. The DNA of the CDR3 is TGTGCCAGTAGTACCCTCGGGGCAGATACGCAGTATTTT. The full variable domain, rest sourced from reference TRBV19 and TRBJ2-3, is DGGITQSPKYLFRKEGQNVTLSCEQNLNHDAMYWYRQDPGQGLRLIYYSQIVNDFQKGDIAEGYSVSREKKESFPLTVTSAQKNPTAFYLCASSTLGADTQYFGPGTRLTVL.

This clone occurred once. The V call is TRBV4-3, the J call TRBJ1-2; TRBD1 matches 9 bases. Unmatched junction bases numbered 10, after V lost 3 bases and J lost 8 bases. The CDR3 has 15 amino acids. Germline V gene sequence: CDR1 LGHNA, CDR2 YSLEER. The CDR3 nucleotides read TGCGCCAGCAGCCATCCCGCCGGGACAGGGAGAGGCTACACCTTC. It specifies CASSHPAGTGRGYTF.

This clone was observed a handful of times. The chain has TRBV7-9 and TRBJ2-7; D remains ambiguous. This CDR3 is 12 amino acids long. Germline V lookup: CDR1 SEHNR, CDR2 FQNEAQ (reference sequence). Trimming removed 5 bases at V and 7 bases at J, with 12 bases between. The CDR3: CASSRRPGEQYF. CDR3 DNA sequence: TGTGCCAGCAGCCGTAGACCCGGGGAGCAGTACTTC.

V gene TRBV29-1 combines with J gene TRBJ2-3, with 9 bases lining up with TRBD2. V trimming: 3 bases; J trimming: 0 bases; junction bases outside the gene matches: 16. This CDR3 has 19 residues. Germline V lookup: CDR1 SQVTM, CDR2 ANQGSEA. CDR3 residues: CSVDSAGGLSRISTDTQYF. In DNA form, the CDR3 reads TGCAGCGTTGACTCGGCGGGGGGGCTCTCAAGAATCAGCACAGATACGCAGTATTTT.

The chain couples TRBV5-6 to TRBJ1-2; weak D call: TRBD1 (6 bases). There are 12 residues in the CDR3. Germline-derived CDR1 and CDR2 are SGHDT and YYEEEE. V lost 4 bases to trimming and J lost 6 bases, with 10 bases between them. CDR3 sequence (DNA): TGTGCCAGCAGCCCGGACAGACATGGCTACACCTTC. Amino acid sequence: CASSPDRHGYTF.

The chain is built from TRBV27 and TRBJ2-1, with D possibly matching TRBD1 (6 bases). V shed 5 bases and J shed 8 bases, with 10 bases lying between them. The CDR3 runs to 12 residues. CDR1 and CDR2 (germline): MNHEY, SMNVEV (reference sequence). CDR3 loop: CASSPGQHEQFF. The CDR3 DNA reads TGTGCCAGCAGTCCCGGACAGCATGAGCAGTTCTTC.

The rearrangement links TRBV4-1 to TRBJ1-1; 9 positions match TRBD1. Germline V gene lookup returns CDR1 MGHRA and CDR2 YSYEKL. J gave up 2 bases and V 4 bases, and 2 bases lay outside the gene matches. The CDR3 spans 14 residues. For the CDR3, the DNA is TGCGCCAGCAGCCGGACAGGGGTCAACACTGAAGCTTTCTTT. Residues: CASSRTGVNTEAFF.